This T cell receptor (beta chain) is drawn from a study of OX40 agonist ivuxolimab in advanced cancers. Study findings and constraints: Partial responders receiving 0.1-3.0 mg/kg showed among the lowest clonal expansion.

A word on this clone: Its specificity is unknown.

Germline V lookup: CDR1 GTSNPN, CDR2 SVGIG (reference sequence). V lost 8 bases and J 0 bases, leaving 17 bases between the germline ends. This CDR3 is 15 amino acids long. Here immunoSEQ multiplex PCR was the method, and the copy in TCRdb shows in-frame clones only, minus some. The sample has 90,000 or so clones; about 90% are singletons. Sequences were derived from CD4+ or CD8+ T cells sorted from blood, sampled in a trial of the OX40 agonist ivuxolimab. V is TRBV30 and J is TRBJ1-3, with D uncertain. This sequence originates from an adult with an advanced solid tumor such as melanoma, head and neck, liver or kidney cancer. The CDR3 region has the DNA TGTGCCCTACGGGCCGAGGCCCACTCTGGAAACACCATATATTTT. It is translated as CALRAEAHSGNTIYF.